One sample yielded the 20 T cell receptor beta chains listed below, sequenced in a study of T cells in Graves' hyperthyroidism and ophthalmopathy. Template material for amplifying TCR beta CDR3 regions consisted of RNA transcripts. In the first-round RT-PCR of the TCR CDR3, the HTBI primer set was used. Via MiXCR, TCRdb re-called the multiplex PCR reads, giving one row per CDR3 protein. The sample yields about 540,000 distinct CDR3 sequences, around 45% seen once. The specimen was peripheral blood or thyroid tissue (not recorded which). The receptors were sampled from a woman aged 18-29 years with Graves' hyperthyroidism.

Remarks on this clonotype: This may be a read error: a much more frequent sequence differs by one nucleotide. V is TRBV2 and J is TRBJ1-2; D not certain. The CDR3 consists of 13 residues. Germline-derived CDR1 and CDR2 are SNHLY and FYNNEI. The CDR3 DNA reads as TGTGCCGGCAGTGAAAACAGAAACTATGGCTACACCTTC. Translation gives CAGSENRNYGYTF. Full variable domain (missing parts from reference TRBV2 and TRBJ1-2): EPEVTQTPSHQVTQMGQEVILRCVPISNHLYFYWYRQILGQKVEFLVSFYNNEISEKSEIFDDQFSVERPDGSNFTLKIRSTKLEDSAMYFCAGSENRNYGYTFGSGTRLTVV.

The chain combines TRBV15 with TRBJ1-2; TRBD1 might be the D (6 bases). Germline loops: CDR1 LNHNV, CDR2 YYDKDF (reference sequence). This CDR3 spans 15 amino acids. The V gene lost 2 bases and the J gene lost 2 bases, with 12 bases spanning the gap. CDR3: CATSRTGHENYGYTF. CDR3 DNA: TGTGCCACCAGCAGAACAGGGCATGAAAACTATGGCTACACCTTC.

Worth noting for this clonotype: A read error may explain this, as a much larger clone is one base away. The chain is built from TRBV11-3 and TRBJ2-5, with D possibly TRBD2 on 5 matching bases. Germline loops: CDR1 SGHNT, CDR2 YENEEA. CDR3 length: 16 amino acids. Trimming removed 6 bases at V and 5 bases at J, with 22 bases between. The CDR3 sequence is CASSDPPGMARETQYF. The CDR3, as DNA: TGTGCCAGCAGTGATCCTCCCGGGATGGCCCGGGAGACCCAGTACTTC. The whole variable domain, remainder taken from reference TRBV11-3 and TRBJ2-5, is EAGVVQSPRYKIIEKKQPVAFWCNPISGHNTLYWYLQNLGQGPELLIRYENEEAVDDSQLPKDRFSAERLKGVDSTLKIQPAELGDSAVYLCASSDPPGMARETQYFGPGTRLLVL.

About this clonotype itself: An end of the junction differs from the germline gene, which may be a read error. V and J are TRBV7-2 and TRBJ1-6; possibly TRBD1 for D (5 bases). The CDR3 totals 15 residues. The germline V gene has CDR1 SGHTA and CDR2 FQGNSA. CDR3 in amino acids: CASSQEGEWRSPLHF. The CDR3 region has the DNA TGCGCCAGCAGCCAAGAAGGGGAATGGCGGTCACCCCTCCACTTT. The whole variable domain, remainder taken from reference TRBV7-2 and TRBJ1-6, is GAGVSQSPSNKVTEKGKDVELRCDPISGHTALYWYRQSLGQGLEFLIYFQGNSAPDKSGLPSDRFSAERTGGSVSTLTIQRTQQEDSAVYLCASSQEGEWRSPLHFGNGTRLTVT.

This chain joins TRBV5-1 and TRBJ2-6; 8 bases match TRBD1. This CDR3 contains 14 residues. V shed 4 bases, J shed 6 bases, and the junction held 3 bases outside the gene matches. CDR1 and CDR2 from the germline V gene are SGHRS and YFSETQ. The CDR3 sequence is CASSPTGVANVLTF. CDR3 sequence (DNA): TGCGCCAGCAGCCCGACAGGGGTGGCCAACGTCCTGACTTTC.

This clonotype was detected ten times or more. The chain couples TRBV2 to TRBJ1-5, with 7 positions matching TRBD1. V was clipped by 3 bases and J by 2 bases; unmatched bases: 4. CDR3 length: 15 amino acids. The germline V gene encodes CDR1 SNHLY and CDR2 FYNNEI. The CDR3 region is CASSDNRGGNQPQHF. The DNA for the CDR3 is TGTGCCAGCAGTGATAACAGGGGAGGCAATCAGCCCCAGCATTTT.

This sequence joins TRBV2 and TRBJ2-7, with D unclear. The CDR3 loop spans 13 amino acids. From germline, CDR1 is SNHLY and CDR2 FYNNEI. With 7 bases removed from V and 2 bases from J, the gap between germline ends came to 12 bases. Here the CDR3 reads CASKTRPPYEQYF. The CDR3, as DNA: TGTGCCAGCAAGACCCGGCCTCCCTACGAGCAGTACTTC. Complete variable domain (other parts from reference TRBV2 and TRBJ2-7): EPEVTQTPSHQVTQMGQEVILRCVPISNHLYFYWYRQILGQKVEFLVSFYNNEISEKSEIFDDQFSVERPDGSNFTLKIRSTKLEDSAMYFCASKTRPPYEQYFGPGTRLTVT.

This clonotype showed up just a few times. The chain employs TRBV11-1 and TRBJ1-3, with D maybe TRBD1 (6 bases). The V gene's germline CDR1 is SGHAT and CDR2 FQDESV (reference sequence). V lost 4 bases, J lost 4 bases, and 17 bases lay in between. The CDR3 loop spans 16 amino acids. CDR3 bases: TGTGCCAGCAGCTCTAGGACAGCCTCCGGGGGAAACACCATATATTTT. This encodes CASSSRTASGGNTIYF.

CDR3 nucleotide sequence: TGTGCCAGCAGCCAAGCGACAGGGGGCCTTAGGATGGGAAAACTGTTTTTT. Amino acid sequence: CASSQATGGLRMGKLFF. J is TRBJ1-4 and V is TRBV7-3; TRBD1 aligns across 10 bases. V was pared by 5 bases and J by 10 bases, with 16 bases of the junction left unmatched. This CDR3 spans 17 amino acids. The germline V gene has CDR1 SGHTA and CDR2 FQGTGA.

This sequence joins TRBV2 and TRBJ1-2; D gene unclear. The CDR3 runs 13 residues. In germline, CDR1 is SNHLY, CDR2 FYNNEI. The CDR3 DNA is TGTGCGCACGACGGAGAGGTTAGCTATGGCTACACCTTC. Translation: CAHDGEVSYGYTF.

Regarding this clonotype: Germline is not matched at one junction end, which may reflect a read error. The J gene is TRBJ2-7, the V gene TRBV7-9, with TRBD2 matching 11 bases. In germline, CDR1 is SEHNR, CDR2 FQNEAQ (reference sequence). There are 15 residues in the CDR3. The CDR3 DNA sequence: TGCGCCAGCAGCATAGCGGGAGGGCCTAACTACGAGCAGTACTTC. This translates into CASSIAGGPNYEQYF.

This clonotype was detected ten times or more. The chain combines TRBV7-9 with TRBJ2-7; either TRBD1 or TRBD2 may supply D (5 bases each). Looked up from germline, CDR1 is SEHNR and CDR2 is FQNEAQ (reference sequence). The germline V and J ends were trimmed by 5 bases and 3 bases, with 14 bases remaining between them. The CDR3 length is 14 residues. CDR3 protein: CASSLGDGGYEQYF. The CDR3 DNA reads TGTGCCAGCAGCCTGGGGGACGGAGGCTACGAGCAGTACTTC.

This clonotype was observed at least ten times. Since a much larger clone is just one base distant, this may be a read error. V gene TRBV2 combines with J gene TRBJ1-2; D gene ambiguous. The length of the CDR3 is 10 residues. Trimming stripped 6 bases from V and 3 bases from J, with 2 bases between. CDR1 and CDR2 (germline): SNHLY, FYNNEI. CDR3 DNA: TGTGCCAGCAGGGACTATGGCTACACCTTC. This encodes CASRDYGYTF.

Notes on this clonotype: One end of the junction does not line up with germline, which may come from a read error. The CDR3 spells CASSPTGQGSGDYGYTF. For the CDR3, the DNA is TGTGCCAGCAGCCCAACGGGACAGGGTAGTGGAGACTATGGCTACACCTTC. The J gene is TRBJ1-2, the V gene TRBV5-1; 9 bases fit TRBD1. The CDR3 is made up of 17 amino acids. Germline CDR1 SGHRS, CDR2 YFSETQ. Full variable domain (remainder filled in from reference TRBV5-1 and TRBJ1-2): KAGVTQTPRYLIKTRGQQVTLSCSPISGHRSVSWYQQTPGQGLQFLFEYFSETQRNKGNFPGRFSGRQFSNSRSEMNVSTLELGDSALYLCASSPTGQGSGDYGYTFGSGTRLTVV.

The rearrangement links TRBV7-9 to TRBJ2-7; the D gene is possibly TRBD2 (6 bases). Germline CDR1 reads SEHNR; CDR2 reads FQNEAQ (reference sequence). This CDR3 comprises 15 residues. Trimming took off 4 bases at V and 6 bases at J, with 19 bases between the two ends. The chain's CDR3 is CASSWAGTEEGEQYF. The DNA of the CDR3 is TGTGCCAGCAGCTGGGCCGGGACCGAGGAGGGCGAGCAGTACTTC.

This clonotype was seen ten or more times. This chain connects TRBV7-6 to TRBJ2-5, with D perhaps being TRBD1 or TRBD2 (5 bases each). The germline gives CDR1 SGHVS, CDR2 FNYEAQ. Trimming left V 1 base short and J 5 bases short, with 14 bases between. The CDR3 loop spans 15 amino acids. The CDR3 DNA sequence: TGTGCCAGCAGCTTAGGGGGCTCACCGGGGGAGACCCAGTACTTC. Protein: CASSLGGSPGETQYF. The full variable domain, rest sourced from reference TRBV7-6 and TRBJ2-5, is GAGVSQSPRYKVTKRGQDVALRCDPISGHVSLYWYRQALGQGPEFLTYFNYEAQQDKSGLPNDRFSAERPEGSISTLTIQRTEQRDSAMYRCASSLGGSPGETQYFGPGTRLLVL.

In the case of this clonotype: Relative to the germline gene, one junction end is altered; a read error may explain this. The CDR3 sequence is CTTSDPDGNQPQHF. CDR3 coding DNA: TGTACCACCAGTGATCCGGACGGCAATCAGCCCCAGCATTTT. This chain joins TRBV24-1 and TRBJ1-5; unclear D gene. The CDR3 is made up of 14 amino acids. In germline, CDR1 is KGHDR, CDR2 SFDVKD.

This clonotype appeared many times. V and J are TRBV2 and TRBJ1-1, with TRBD1 matching over 8 bases. Per germline, CDR1 SNHLY and CDR2 FYNNEI. V lost 4 bases, J lost 1 base, and 2 bases stayed unmatched. This CDR3 is 14 amino acids long. The CDR3, as DNA: TGTGCCAGCAGTGTGCAGGGGGCGAACACTGAAGCTTTCTTT. Translated, it gives CASSVQGANTEAFF.

This clonotype appeared many times. This chain uses TRBV29-1 with TRBJ1-2, with 9 bases identical to TRBD1. CDR1 is SQVTM and CDR2 is ANQGSEA in the germline V gene. V trimming: 3 bases; J trimming: 8 bases; junction bases outside the gene matches: 7. The CDR3 is 13 amino acids. CDR3 protein: CSVELQGARGYTF. The CDR3 DNA reads as TGCAGCGTTGAGCTACAGGGGGCGCGGGGCTACACCTTC.

This clonotype appeared many times. The V call is TRBV7-8, the J call TRBJ1-5, with a weak D call TRBD1 (5 bases). Deletions cut 5 bases from V and 0 bases from J, with 14 bases between. CDR3 size: 16 residues. Per the germline V gene, CDR1 is SGHVS and CDR2 is FQNEAQ. CDR3 coding DNA: TGTGCCAGCAGCCTATCGACAGCCGTTAGCAATCAGCCCCAGCATTTT. Encoded protein: CASSLSTAVSNQPQHF.